The clone carrying this T cell receptor beta chain occurred many times. TCRdb passed the PCR reads through MiXCR, listing each CDR3 protein once. There are over 35,000 distinct CDR3 sequences in the sample; more than 20% occur only once, and 0.85% to 1% lies in the top ten. This record belongs to a study of molecular identifiers for immune sequencing clone quantification. Germline assignment: CDR1 SGHAT and CDR2 FQNNGV. V dropped 4 bases and J dropped 4; count of bases not matched to a gene: 8. The CDR3 loop spans 15 amino acids. This sequence joins TRBV11-2 and TRBJ2-3, with 7 bases fitting TRBD1. This TCR came from a human donor in good health. Some libraries in this study had Jurkat cell RNA spiked in. The sample comprised naive CD8+ T cells from blood, with Jurkat cell RNA spiked in. Subset defined: FACS-sorted CD8+CD4-CCR7+CD45RA+ naive T cells. DNA for the CDR3: TGTGCCAGCAGCTCCGACAGGGTAGGCGCAGATACGCAGTATTTT. This sequence encodes CASSSDRVGADTQYF.